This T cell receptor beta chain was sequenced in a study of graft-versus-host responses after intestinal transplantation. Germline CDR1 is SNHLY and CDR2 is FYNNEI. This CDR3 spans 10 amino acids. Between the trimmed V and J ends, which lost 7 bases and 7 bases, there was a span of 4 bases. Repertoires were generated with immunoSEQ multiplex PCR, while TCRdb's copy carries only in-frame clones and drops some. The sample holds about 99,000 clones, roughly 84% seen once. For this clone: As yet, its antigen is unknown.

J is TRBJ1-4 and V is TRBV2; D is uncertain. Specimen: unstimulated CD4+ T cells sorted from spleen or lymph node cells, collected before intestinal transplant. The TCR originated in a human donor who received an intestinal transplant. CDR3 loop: CASKIEKLFF. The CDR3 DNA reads TGTGCCAGCAAGATTGAAAAACTGTTTTTT.